This note documents a single T cell receptor (beta chain) sequence. Antigen: not known. Only in-frame clones appear in the TCRdb table, and some are missing; sequencing was by immunoSEQ multiplex PCR. The data show roughly 7,000 clones, approximately 88% seen once. This sample was taken from a study of T cell clonotyping in hematopoietic cell transplantation. Points from the study as a whole: Few recipient clonotypes overlapped donors; over 95% were de novo at given depth. Higher Inverse Simpson Index values in graft donor and pretransplant recipient predicted broader posttransplant TCR diversity. After transplant, recipient diversity fell while pathologically expanded clonotypes grew through day 180.

Trimming pared 5 bases from V and 0 bases from J, leaving 20 bases between. The CDR3 spans 18 residues. The germline CDR1 and CDR2 sequences are LGHNA and YSLEER. The chain links TRBV4-3 to TRBJ2-1, with a tentative D call TRBD2 (5 bases). Here the sequenced sample was PBMCs, taken 100 days after allogeneic stem cell transplant. The source is a male patient in his late teens or twenties who had an allogeneic stem cell transplant from a related donor, so the T cells may come from the graft donor. Some clones in this sample may be carry-over from other donors' samples. As DNA, the CDR3 is TGCGCCAGCAGCGGTCGGGGTAGTAGCCGGAGCTCCTACAATGAGCAGTTCTTC. Its translation is CASSGRGSSRSSYNEQFF.